These 27 T cell receptor beta chains were all obtained from the same sample, sequenced in a study of blood T cell repertoires in COVID-19. Sequencing was performed with immunoSEQ multiplex PCR; in TCRdb, only in-frame clones are kept and a portion is missing. The repertoire holds approximately 300,000 clones, with approximately 83% as singletons. Sequencing was carried out using PBMCs or T cells enriched from blood (not recorded which). These receptors were taken from a woman aged 25 to 39 who had recovered from COVID-19.

This chain connects TRBV9 to TRBJ1-2; 7 bases are shared with TRBD1. Looked up from germline, CDR1 is SGDLS and CDR2 is YYNGEE. This CDR3 is 14 amino acids long. V was clipped by 1 base and J by 5 bases; unmatched bases: 5. CDR3: CASSVLAGGYGYTF. The DNA for the CDR3 is TGTGCCAGCAGCGTACTAGCAGGGGGATATGGCTACACCTTC.

The DNA of the CDR3 is TGCGCCAGCAGCATCGGAACGGTTCGGGGCTATGGCTACACCTTC. It specifies CASSIGTVRGYGYTF. V is TRBV5-1 and J is TRBJ1-2; unclear D gene. In germline, CDR1 is SGHRS, CDR2 YFSETQ. V lost 4 bases and J lost 4, with 17 bases in between. The CDR3 loop spans 15 amino acids.

The chain has TRBV5-1 and TRBJ2-7; 8 positions match TRBD1. The germline V gene has CDR1 SGHRS and CDR2 YFSETQ. The CDR3 runs to 14 residues. Trimming took 3 bases from V and 5 from J; bases not matched to a gene: 7. The CDR3 region is CASSSGQGSHEQYF. CDR3 nucleotide sequence: TGCGCCAGCAGCTCCGGACAGGGTAGCCACGAGCAGTACTTC.

The V gene is TRBV9, the J gene TRBJ2-3, with D tentatively TRBD1 (5 bases). Germline values: CDR1 SGDLS, CDR2 YYNGEE. The V end lost 2 bases, the J end lost 2 bases, and 9 bases lay between the germline ends. The length of the CDR3 is 14 residues. The chain's CDR3 is CASSVQTATDTQYF. CDR3 bases: TGTGCCAGCAGCGTCCAGACAGCCACAGATACGCAGTATTTT.

This rearrangement joins TRBV29-1 to TRBJ2-1; TRBD2 matches at 7 bases. Per the germline V gene, CDR1 is SQVTM and CDR2 is ANQGSEA. The CDR3 length is 11 residues. The ends lost 0 bases at V and 13 bases at J; junction bases unmatched: 3. CDR3 sequence reads: CSVEERGSQFF. CDR3 nucleotides: TGCAGCGTTGAAGAGCGGGGGTCCCAGTTCTTC.

This clone was seen only once. The chain links TRBV28 to TRBJ1-1; D is undetermined. This CDR3 has 17 residues. Germline CDR1 is MDHEN and CDR2 is SYDVKM. V lost 6 bases and J 1 base, leaving 21 bases between the germline ends. The CDR3 DNA reads as TGTGCCAGCAGATTAGGTCTTTATGGAGTGAAGAACACTGAAGCTTTCTTT. This gives the protein CASRLGLYGVKNTEAFF.

As concerns this clone: The junction differs from germline at one of its ends, possibly a read error. This chain uses TRBV7-2 with TRBJ1-5, with D possibly TRBD1 on 6 matching bases. Germline V gives CDR1 SGHTA, CDR2 FQGNSA. The CDR3 spans 16 residues. The CDR3 is CASTLTTGTSNQPQHF. DNA for the CDR3: TGTGCCAGCACCTTAACCACCGGGACATCGAATCAGCCCCAGCATTTT. The full variable domain, completed using reference TRBV7-2 and TRBJ1-5, is GAGVSQSPSNKVTEKGKDVELRCDPISGHTALYWYRQSLGQGLEFLIYFQGNSAPDKSGLPSDRFSAERTGGSVSTLTIQRTQQEDSAVYLCASTLTTGTSNQPQHFGDGTRLSIL.

This chain links TRBV5-1 with TRBJ1-2, with TRBD1 as a possible D gene (6 bases). The CDR3 has 13 residues. V was trimmed by 6 bases and J by 6 bases, leaving 15 bases between them. In germline, CDR1 is SGHRS, CDR2 YFSETQ. The DNA for the CDR3 is TGCGCCAGCAACTCGGGGCAGGGGAATGGCTACACCTTC. This sequence encodes CASNSGQGNGYTF.

The chain recombines TRBV5-6 with TRBJ2-5; 9 nucleotides align to TRBD1. V was pared by 4 bases and J by 4 bases, with 11 bases of the junction left unmatched. The length of the CDR3 is 16 residues. Germline CDR1 and CDR2: SGHDT and YYEEEE. The CDR3 coding sequence is TGTGCCAGCAGCGCCCTAGGTTACAGGGGGCGAGAGACCCAGTACTTC. Its protein product is CASSALGYRGRETQYF.

The chain links TRBV6-5 to TRBJ1-4; no clear D. Between the trimmed V and J ends, which lost 6 bases and 5 bases, there was a span of 10 bases. This CDR3 comprises 13 residues. Germline CDR1 is MNHEY and CDR2 is SVGAGI. The CDR3 DNA follows: TGTGCCAGCAGAAACGGAGAGAATGAAAAACTGTTTTTT. Protein: CASRNGENEKLFF.

The V and J genes are TRBV27 and TRBJ1-2, with 7 bases that match TRBD1. CDR1 is MNHEY and CDR2 is SMNVEV in the germline V gene (reference sequence). V was pared by 3 bases and J by 4 bases, with 5 bases of the junction left unmatched. The CDR3 is 14 residues long. The CDR3 reads CASSFSGTVYGYTF. CDR3 in DNA: TGTGCCAGCAGTTTCAGTGGGACAGTCTATGGCTACACCTTC.

This clone was observed once. The V and J genes are TRBV3-1 (or the pseudogene TRBV3-2) and TRBJ1-2; possible D gene TRBD1, 5 bases. The CDR3 sequence is 13 residues long. Looked up from germline, CDR1 is LGHDT and CDR2 is YNNKEL (reference sequence). The V end was cut by 1 base, the J end by 4 bases, with 7 bases between. The CDR3: CASSQADIYGYTF. Written as DNA, the CDR3 is TGTGCCAGCAGCCAAGCGGACATCTATGGCTACACCTTC.

The V and J genes are TRBV3-1 (or the pseudogene TRBV3-2) and TRBJ2-2, with 9 bases identical to TRBD2. V shed 0 bases, J shed 4 bases, and the junction held 9 bases outside the gene matches. The germline gives CDR1 LGHDT, CDR2 YNNKEL (reference sequence). The length of the CDR3 is 18 residues. CDR3 DNA: TGTGCCAGCAGCCAAGACCGGCTAGCGGGACGAGGCACCGGGGAGCTGTTTTTT. Amino acids: CASSQDRLAGRGTGELFF.

Comment on this clone: The sample carries other DNA sequences with the same CDR3. This chain uses TRBV9 with TRBJ1-1; no definite D call. The CDR3 sequence is 14 residues long. V dropped 0 bases and J dropped 2 bases, with 8 bases sitting between them. From germline, CDR1 is SGDLS and CDR2 YYNGEE. CDR3 amino acids: CASSVGPENTEAFF. Written as DNA, the CDR3 is TGTGCCAGCAGCGTAGGGCCAGAAAACACTGAAGCTTTCTTT.

As concerns this clone: The same CDR3 is also encoded by other DNA sequences in this sample. The V call is TRBV3-1 (or the pseudogene TRBV3-2), the J call TRBJ2-7; 9 nucleotides agree with TRBD2. Per germline, CDR1 LGHDT and CDR2 YNNKEL (reference sequence). The CDR3 sequence is 15 residues long. The V segment lost 0 bases and the J segment 7 bases; nucleotides outside the gene matches: 7. The CDR3 nucleotides read TGTGCCAGCAGCCAAGACGGAGCGGGGGGTCGAGAGCAGTACTTC. This sequence encodes CASSQDGAGGREQYF.

The chain has TRBV28 and TRBJ1-1; D remains unclear. Trimming took off 2 bases at V and 1 base at J, with 14 bases between the two ends. This CDR3 has 16 amino acids. Germline V gene data show CDR1 as MDHEN and CDR2 as SYDVKM. The CDR3 is CASSLPWAGRNTEAFF. The CDR3, as DNA: TGTGCCAGCAGTTTACCATGGGCGGGCAGGAACACTGAAGCTTTCTTT. The full variable domain, with the rest looked up from reference TRBV28 and TRBJ1-1, is DVKVTQSSRYLVKRTGEKVFLECVQDMDHENMFWYRQDPGLGLRLIYFSYDVKMKEKGDIPEGYSVSREKKERFSLILESASTNQTSMYLCASSLPWAGRNTEAFFGQGTRLTVV.

The chain has TRBV3-1 (or the pseudogene TRBV3-2) and TRBJ1-5; 7 bases map to TRBD1. CDR1 LGHDT and CDR2 YNNKEL come from the germline V gene (reference sequence). The length of the CDR3 is 13 residues. V shed 4 bases, J shed 5 bases, and the junction held 2 bases outside the gene matches. The CDR3 reads CASSRDRYQPQHF. In DNA form, the CDR3 reads TGTGCCAGCAGCCGGGACAGATATCAGCCCCAGCATTTT.

V and J are TRBV7-2 and TRBJ2-5; TRBD1 matches at 8 bases. V was clipped by 2 bases and J by 4 bases; unmatched bases: 9. CDR1 and CDR2 from the germline V gene are SGHTA and FQGNSA. This CDR3 has 16 residues. This chain's CDR3 is CASSLYGQGAPETQYF. DNA for the CDR3: TGTGCCAGCAGCTTATACGGGCAGGGGGCTCCAGAGACCCAGTACTTC.

As DNA, the CDR3 is TGTGCCAGCTCAGCGTCTAACTATGGCTACACCTTC. Translation gives CASSASNYGYTF. The gene calls are TRBV18 and TRBJ1-2, with D hard to call. Trimming left V 5 bases short and J 0 bases short, with 4 bases between. This CDR3 spans 12 amino acids. The germline V gene has CDR1 KGHSH and CDR2 LQKENI.

The chain uses TRBV2 and TRBJ1-1; 11 bases match TRBD1. Germline V CDR1 and CDR2: SNHLY, FYNNEI. The CDR3 has 13 amino acids. After removal of 5 bases from V and 11 bases from J, the junction contained 7 bases not matched to a gene. CDR3 coding DNA: TGTGCCAGCAGTAGAGGACAGGGGGCGCGGGCTTTCTTT. This gives the protein CASSRGQGARAFF. Drawing the rest from reference TRBV2 and TRBJ1-1, the complete variable domain is EPEVTQTPSHQVTQMGQEVILRCVPISNHLYFYWYRQILGQKVEFLVSFYNNEISEKSEIFDDQFSVERPDGSNFTLKIRSTKLEDSAMYFCASSRGQGARAFFGQGTRLTVV.

The chain joins TRBV29-1 to TRBJ1-2; 8 bases map to TRBD1. Germline assignment: CDR1 SQVTM and CDR2 ANQGSEA. With V trimmed by 6 bases and J by 0 bases, 9 bases remained unmatched. The CDR3 extends over 15 amino acids. Here the CDR3 reads CSVRRGQGSNYGYTF. CDR3 in DNA: TGCAGCGTCCGTCGAGGACAGGGATCTAACTATGGCTACACCTTC.

The chain employs TRBV7-2 and TRBJ2-2, with D tentatively TRBD1 (6 bases). The CDR3 has 14 residues. The V gene's germline CDR1 is SGHTA and CDR2 FQGNSA. Trimming shortened V by 5 bases and J by 2 bases, and 9 bases separated the two germline ends. The CDR3 reads CASSEGGNTGELFF. The CDR3 DNA sequence: TGTGCCAGCAGCGAAGGGGGAAACACCGGGGAGCTGTTTTTT.

The rearrangement uses TRBV18 and TRBJ1-2, with 7 bases aligning to TRBD1. The CDR3 loop spans 17 amino acids. Germline loops: CDR1 KGHSH, CDR2 LQKENI. The V gene end was trimmed by 3 bases and the J gene end by 7 bases; junction bases not matched to a gene: 17. CDR3 sequence (DNA): TGTGCCAGCTCACCCTGGAACCGGGACAGTACTCTTGCTGGCTACACCTTC. It encodes CASSPWNRDSTLAGYTF.

The rearrangement uses TRBV12-3 or TRBV12-4 and TRBJ1-6; unclear D gene. V lost 2 bases to trimming and J lost 10 bases, with 9 bases between them. The CDR3 has 13 amino acids. The CDR3 nucleotides read TGTGCCAGCAGTTTAAATGTTAGATCACCCCTCCACTTT. Translation gives CASSLNVRSPLHF.

The V call is TRBV5-6, the J call TRBJ2-1; D is unresolved. Germline V gene sequence: CDR1 SGHDT, CDR2 YYEEEE. V gave up 2 bases and J gave up 7 bases, with 4 bases separating them. CDR3 length equals 11 residues. This chain's CDR3 is CASSFTNEQFF. The CDR3 DNA follows: TGTGCCAGCAGCTTTACAAATGAGCAGTTCTTC.

J is TRBJ2-3 and V is TRBV7-9; maybe TRBD1 (5 bases). V was trimmed by 2 bases and J by 2 bases, leaving 8 bases between them. The CDR3 has 14 amino acids. Germline lookup yields CDR1 SEHNR and CDR2 FQNEAQ (reference sequence). Written as DNA, the CDR3 is TGTGCCAGCAGCTTATTTGGGGCCACAGATACGCAGTATTTT. It codes for CASSLFGATDTQYF.

The chain uses TRBV2 and TRBJ2-3; 7 nucleotides agree with TRBD1. The CDR3 runs 14 residues. Trimming cost V 4 bases and J 2 bases; bases outside gene matches: 3. Germline-derived CDR1 and CDR2 are SNHLY and FYNNEI. The DNA of the CDR3 is TGTGCCAGCAGTGGACAGGGATCCACAGATACGCAGTATTTT. Its protein product is CASSGQGSTDTQYF.